The clone carrying this T cell receptor beta chain was counted a few times. As handled by the study authors: The assay estimated nucleated cells by amplifying reference gene primers. Measured with immunoSEQ multiplex PCR; TCRdb has only the in-frame clones, and not every one. The D gene and trimming were derived from the DNA, and the V and J assignments and clone size from that table. There are approximately 92,000 clones in the sample; about 78% occur only once, and roughly 8.4% lies in the top ten. CDR1 is MNHEY, CDR2 SMNVEV, per germline (reference sequence). V lost 5 bases to trimming and J lost 4 bases; unmatched junction nucleotides: 16. CDR3 length equals 18 residues. This record comes from a study of blood T cell repertoires in COVID-19. Study overall: The United States, Italy and Spain were the sources of the acute and convalescent COVID-19 samples. Sources were T cells, B-cell-depleted T cells, or PBMCs; the material itself was cDNA or gDNA.

The sequenced sample consisted of peripheral blood. This clonotype was sampled from a man aged 45-60 years who had recovered from COVID-19. V gene TRBV27 combines with J gene TRBJ2-1, with 8 bases fitting TRBD2. CDR3 sequence reads: CASSPSRAGGSAYNEQFF. In DNA, the CDR3 is TGTGCCAGCAGTCCCTCCCGGGCGGGGGGCTCCGCTTACAATGAGCAGTTCTTC.